One and the same sample provided the 19 T cell receptor beta chains below, sequenced in a study of cytomegalovirus exposure and HLA in healthy donors. With 60 Vbeta and 13 Jbeta primers, the PCR was carried out. Libraries were prepared by immunoSEQ multiplex PCR; TCRdb keeps only in-frame clonotypes and omits some of them. The sample table sets out 35,000 to 45,000 clones. Sequencing used PBMCs. These receptors originate from a woman between 25 and 40 years old in good health and CMV-seropositive.

The chain is built from TRBV5-6 and TRBJ2-5, with D perhaps matching TRBD1 (5 bases). Germline assignment: CDR1 SGHDT and CDR2 YYEEEE. This CDR3 comprises 13 residues. Trimming pared 0 bases from V and 2 bases from J, leaving 5 bases between. The CDR3 sequence is CASSLDRQETQYF. As DNA, the CDR3 is TGTGCCAGCAGCTTGGACAGGCAAGAGACCCAGTACTTC.

This chain connects TRBV15 to TRBJ1-1; no reliable D call. The CDR3 has 11 residues. Germline V CDR1 and CDR2: LNHNV, YYDKDF (reference sequence). V lost 4 bases and J 3 bases, leaving 3 bases between the germline ends. CDR3 nucleotides: TGTGCCACCAGCATCGACACTGAAGCTTTCTTT. Protein: CATSIDTEAFF.

The J gene is TRBJ2-5, the V gene TRBV6-5; 7 bases are shared with TRBD2. The DNA matches TRBJ2-7 better at its end, which makes the J call doubtful. Germline V lookup: CDR1 MNHEY, CDR2 SVGAGI. The length of the CDR3 is 13 residues. CDR3 sequence (DNA): TGTGCCAGCAGTTATTCGACTAGCAACGAGCAGTACTTC. It yields the protein CASSYSTSNEQYF.

This chain joins TRBV9 and TRBJ2-1, with D possibly being TRBD2 (6 bases). Germline V gene sequence: CDR1 SGDLS, CDR2 YYNGEE. The CDR3 length is 14 residues. V lost 2 bases and J lost 6, with 12 bases in between. The CDR3 sequence: CASSVSGGGNEQFF. The CDR3 nucleotides read TGTGCCAGCAGCGTTAGCGGTGGTGGCAATGAGCAGTTCTTC.

V and J are TRBV11-3 and TRBJ1-3, with D tentatively TRBD1 (6 bases). Trimming cost V 4 bases and J 0 bases, with 10 bases left between them. CDR1 SGHNT and CDR2 YENEEA come from the germline V gene. CDR3 length equals 15 residues. The CDR3 nucleotides are TGTGCCAGCAGCTGGGACATTAGCTCTGGAAACACCATATATTTT. It yields the protein CASSWDISSGNTIYF.

The chain is built from TRBV6-1 and TRBJ2-1; 10 nucleotides align to TRBD2. Germline CDR1 MNHNS, CDR2 SASEGT. V trimming: 4 bases; J trimming: 0 bases; junction bases outside the gene matches: 6. This CDR3 contains 17 residues. This CDR3 reads CASSASGGASSYNEQFF. CDR3 DNA: TGTGCCAGCAGTGCCAGCGGGGGGGCGAGCTCCTACAATGAGCAGTTCTTC.

The chain is built from TRBV30 and TRBJ2-7, with TRBD1 matching over 8 bases. Trimming cost V 1 base and J 2 bases; bases outside gene matches: 4. CDR1 is GTSNPN, CDR2 SVGIG, per germline (reference sequence). The CDR3 contains 14 residues. This CDR3 is CAWSGQGQTYEQYF. In nucleotides, the CDR3 is TGTGCCTGGAGTGGACAGGGGCAGACCTACGAGCAGTACTTC.

The chain combines TRBV5-4 with TRBJ2-5, with 11 bases matching TRBD2. In germline, CDR1 is SGHNT, CDR2 YYREEE (reference sequence). This CDR3 contains 16 residues. The junction had 5 bases not matched to a gene; V was cut back by 2 bases and J by 2 bases. CDR3: CASSFSGGAGQETQYF. CDR3 sequence (DNA): TGTGCCAGCAGCTTTAGCGGGGGGGCTGGACAAGAGACCCAGTACTTC.

V usage is TRBV28 and J usage is TRBJ1-2, with D tentatively TRBD1 (6 bases). V shed 4 bases and J shed 3 bases, with 15 bases lying between them. The CDR3 is 15 amino acids. Per the germline V gene, CDR1 is MDHEN and CDR2 is SYDVKM. The CDR3, as DNA: TGTGCCAGCAGTTCGGGGGGGCAGGGGCACTATGGCTACACCTTC. Protein sequence: CASSSGGQGHYGYTF.

The V call is TRBV25-1, the J call TRBJ1-5; 9 positions agree with TRBD1. The CDR3 spans 15 residues. V shed 7 bases, J shed 7 bases, and the junction held 11 bases outside the gene matches. Germline CDR1 MGHDK, CDR2 SYGVNS. The CDR3 DNA follows: TGTGCCAGCACCCTAACCGGGACAGGGAAGCAGCCCCAGCATTTT. Translation gives CASTLTGTGKQPQHF.

This chain links TRBV12-5 with TRBJ2-3, with 8 positions matching TRBD2. V lost 3 bases to trimming and J lost 6 bases; unmatched junction nucleotides: 2. The CDR3 has 13 residues. CDR1 and CDR2 (germline): LGHNT, FRNRAP. DNA for the CDR3: TGTGCTAGTGGTTTATCGGGGGGGGATACGCAGTATTTT. The encoded protein is CASGLSGGDTQYF.

For the CDR3, the DNA is TGTGCCAGTAGCCCCACAGGAGACTATGGCTACACCTTC. It specifies CASSPTGDYGYTF. This sequence joins TRBV19 and TRBJ1-2, with D possibly matching TRBD1 (5 bases). V lost 6 bases and J 3 bases, leaving 11 bases between the germline ends. CDR3 length: 13 residues. The germline V gene encodes CDR1 LNHDA and CDR2 SQIVND (reference sequence).

Points on this clone: This same CDR3 is encoded by further DNA sequences in the sample. The chain uses TRBV7-9 and TRBJ2-1; D gene uncertain. V was clipped by 5 bases and J by 5 bases, with 13 bases between them. The germline CDR1 and CDR2 sequences are SEHNR and FQNEAQ (reference sequence). This CDR3 contains 14 residues. CDR3 loop: CASSPPVENNEQFF. The DNA for the CDR3 is TGTGCCAGCAGCCCCCCCGTGGAGAACAATGAGCAGTTCTTC.

The gene calls are TRBV29-1 and TRBJ2-3; 12 positions agree with TRBD2. The junction had 5 bases not matched to a gene; V was cut back by 1 base and J by 0 bases. The CDR3 has 17 amino acids. Germline V lookup: CDR1 SQVTM, CDR2 ANQGSEA. For the CDR3, the DNA is TGCAGCGTTGAAGTCTGGACTAGCGGGACGAGCACAGATACGCAGTATTTT. Translated, it gives CSVEVWTSGTSTDTQYF.

The V call is TRBV19, the J call TRBJ1-1; D call uncertain. CDR1 and CDR2 from the germline V gene are LNHDA and SQIVND (reference sequence). Deletions cut 5 bases from V and 4 bases from J, with 11 bases between. The CDR3 runs 13 residues. The CDR3 sequence: CASSFGGTTEAFF. The CDR3 nucleotides are TGTGCCAGTAGTTTCGGAGGAACCACTGAAGCTTTCTTT.

The chain carries TRBV9 and TRBJ1-1; D is unclear. Germline V gene lookup returns CDR1 SGDLS and CDR2 YYNGEE. Trimming removed 3 bases at V and 2 bases at J, with 8 bases between. This CDR3 spans 13 amino acids. The CDR3 spells CASSESVNTEAFF. In DNA, the CDR3 is TGTGCCAGCAGCGAGAGTGTAAACACTGAAGCTTTCTTT.

This chain joins TRBV11-2 and TRBJ2-3; 8 bases are shared with TRBD1. Germline loops: CDR1 SGHAT, CDR2 FQNNGV. The CDR3 loop spans 15 amino acids. After removal of 0 bases from V and 3 bases from J, the junction contained 2 bases not matched to a gene. The CDR3 here is CASSLETGATDTQYF. Written as DNA, the CDR3 is TGTGCCAGCAGCTTAGAGACAGGGGCTACAGATACGCAGTATTTT.

The chain joins TRBV5-1 to TRBJ1-3; no firm D call. Germline values: CDR1 SGHRS, CDR2 YFSETQ. Trimming took 5 bases from V and 4 from J, leaving 13 bases between them. This CDR3 contains 14 residues. CDR3 region: CASSTGGGGNTIYF. The DNA of the CDR3 is TGCGCCAGCAGTACCGGAGGAGGGGGAAACACCATATATTTT.

The CDR3 DNA reads TGTGCCAGCATGCGGACAGCCCTCTATAGCAATCAGCCCCAGCATTTT. It is translated as CASMRTALYSNQPQHF. V gene TRBV11-2 combines with J gene TRBJ1-5; weak D call: TRBD1 (6 bases). Trimming cost V 7 bases and J 0 bases, with 16 bases left between them. This CDR3 is built from 16 residues. CDR1 is SGHAT, CDR2 FQNNGV, per germline.